The rows below give T cell receptor beta chains drawn from one sample of a study of early T cells in non-severe SARS-CoV-2 infection. TCRdb analysed the 5' RACE reads with MiXCR anew, one entry per CDR3 protein. The sample has nearly 70,000 distinct CDR3 sequences; 4% to 6% are singletons. The starting material was whole blood, obtained at baseline. These receptors came from an adult who was a healthcare worker with PCR-confirmed SARS-CoV-2 infection or an uninfected control (not recorded which). The donor label of this sample is uncertain. Each CDR3 is given with its conserved first and last residue. Clone size is shown for a subset of rows, as once, few, many or a class of expanded clone.

clone size | CDR3 length | V gene | CDR3 protein
many | 12 | TRBV11-2 | CASRLGNSPLHF
many | 15 | TRBV29-1 | CSVGKLAGVIYEQYF
NA | 11 | TRBV12-3/TRBV12-4 | CASKGLAEAFF
many | 11 | TRBV9 | CASSSQGAQYF
many | 15 | TRBV6-5 | CASSYGTPGANVLTF
few | 17 | TRBV3-1 | CASSPFLLRAYQETQYF
few | 15 | TRBV7-6 | CASSLDSNSNQPQHF
many | 11 | TRBV20-1 | CSPWSDTEAFF
many | 13 | TRBV20-1 | CSAAGLADDTQYF
many | 17 | TRBV7-8 | CASSQSGTSKAKNIQYF
many | 16 | TRBV20-1 | CSARGPSSGGYNEQFF
many | 12 | TRBV6-6 | CASSLGAAEAFF
few | 15 | TRBV27 | CASSSTQGDGNTIYF
NA | 13 | TRBV11-2 | CASSTSRPNEQFF
NA | 14 | TRBV28 | CASNPSGVRDGYTF
many | 17 | TRBV7-8 | CASSLRSGLAGYNEQFF
many | 15 | TRBV7-9 | CASSSQGLRTDTQYF